This T cell receptor (beta chain) derives from a study of CD8 T cells in ankylosing spondylitis. Quantitative 5'-RACE with molecular barcodes was used to make the TCR beta libraries. TCRdb re-called the 5' RACE reads through MiXCR, storing one row per CDR3 protein. The profile shows tens of thousands of distinct CDR3 sequences, about 6% of them singletons. Germline CDR1 reads SGHRS; CDR2 reads YFSETQ. Trimming took 5 bases from V and 2 from J; bases not matched to a gene: 9. The length of the CDR3 is 15 residues. This clonotype was detected many times. Its specificity is unknown. Whole-study findings and limits: Disease-linked clones were found to be CD8+ and relatively rare in peripheral blood. Disease-linked clones were reportedly significantly enriched in matched ankylosing spondylitis synovial fluid.

Sequenced material: blood, either unsorted or a sorted T cell fraction (not recorded which). The receptor was derived from a male donor with ankylosing spondylitis or in good health (not recorded which). J is TRBJ2-5 and V is TRBV5-1; 7 bases line up with TRBD2. This chain's CDR3 is CASSMGRVVQETQYF. The CDR3 DNA sequence: TGCGCCAGCAGTATGGGGAGGGTCGTTCAAGAGACCCAGTACTTC.